The 5 T cell receptor beta chains below come from one sample, sequenced in a study of Tregs in tolerant kidney transplant recipients. No antigen has been identified for these receptors. The assay was immunoSEQ multiplex PCR, and TCRdb's table has in-frame clones only and misses some. This table has about 44,000 clones, around 95% appearing once. The sequenced material came from Tregs from blood cultured with allogeneic cells. The source is a human donor in good health.

This clone showed up just once. V is TRBV5-1 and J is TRBJ1-1; D is undetermined. This CDR3 is built from 14 residues. The germline V and J ends were trimmed by 1 base and 0 bases, with 7 bases remaining between them. Germline-derived CDR1 and CDR2 are SGHRS and YFSETQ. The CDR3 DNA sequence: TGCGCCAGCAGCTTGTTTGAAGTGAACACTGAAGCTTTCTTT. Its translation: CASSLFEVNTEAFF.

This sequence joins TRBV7-7 and TRBJ2-5, with D tentatively TRBD2 (6 bases). V lost 3 bases to trimming and J lost 5 bases, with 16 bases between them. There are 15 residues in the CDR3. Per germline, CDR1 SSHAT and CDR2 FNYEAQ (reference sequence). The CDR3 coding sequence is TGTGCCAGCAGCTTCTCTAAGTTAGCGGCGGAGACCCAGTACTTC. Amino acids: CASSFSKLAAETQYF.

CDR3 coding DNA: TGTGCCAGCAGCTTACAGGGACCCGACACTGAAGCTTTCTTT. Its protein product is CASSLQGPDTEAFF. The chain links TRBV7-9 to TRBJ1-1; TRBD1 is a possible D gene (5 bases). Between the trimmed V and J ends, which lost 2 bases and 3 bases, there was a span of 10 bases. The CDR3 spans 14 residues. The germline CDR1 and CDR2 sequences are SEHNR and FQNEAQ (reference sequence).

This clone occurred once. This sequence joins TRBV9 and TRBJ2-7; 11 bases are a match to TRBD2. There are 15 residues in the CDR3. Trimming at V came to 3 bases and at J to 2 bases, leaving 4 bases not matched to a gene. CDR1 and CDR2 (germline): SGDLS, YYNGEE. The DNA of the CDR3 is TGTGCCAGCAGCGGGGGGACTAGCGGTACCTACGAGCAGTACTTC. Residues: CASSGGTSGTYEQYF.

This rearrangement joins TRBV19 to TRBJ1-1, with D hard to call. Trimming cost V 7 bases and J 3 bases, with 15 bases left between them. Germline CDR1 LNHDA, CDR2 SQIVND (reference sequence). The CDR3 is made up of 14 amino acids. In nucleotides, the CDR3 is TGTGCCAGTAAAAGAAGTGAGACTTACACTGAAGCTTTCTTT. Protein product: CASKRSETYTEAFF.